Each of the 19 T cell receptor beta chains below was sequenced from the same sample in a study of blood T cell repertoires in COVID-19. Sequencing was performed with immunoSEQ multiplex PCR; in TCRdb, only in-frame clones are kept and a portion is missing. The sample lists a few hundred thousand clones, 88% occurring once. The sequencing input was peripheral blood. These receptors came from a man aged 60 to 69 who had recovered from COVID-19.

This chain joins TRBV6-1 and TRBJ2-7; 8 bases map to TRBD1. The J segment lost 7 bases and the V segment lost 1 base, leaving 6 bases of the junction unmatched. Germline CDR1 is MNHNS and CDR2 is SASEGT. The length of the CDR3 is 14 residues. CDR3 sequence (DNA): TGTGCCAGCAGTGAAGGACAGGGGCTACGGGAGCAGTACTTC. Amino acid sequence: CASSEGQGLREQYF.

V usage is TRBV5-1 and J usage is TRBJ1-1; D is ambiguous. From germline, CDR1 is SGHRS and CDR2 YFSETQ. This CDR3 region has 16 residues. V gave up 2 bases and J gave up 0 bases, with 14 bases separating them. Here the CDR3 reads CASSFGVTLMNTEAFF. The DNA of the CDR3 is TGCGCCAGCAGCTTCGGAGTCACCCTCATGAACACTGAAGCTTTCTTT.

This clone appeared once. The V and J genes are TRBV15 and TRBJ1-5; 8 bases fit TRBD1. The CDR3 contains 19 residues. Germline V gene lookup returns CDR1 LNHNV and CDR2 YYDKDF (reference sequence). V lost 4 bases, J lost 0 bases, and 14 bases stayed unmatched. The CDR3 spells CATSNPSTGGGGSNQPQHF. The CDR3 region has the DNA TGTGCCACCAGCAACCCTTCAACAGGGGGTGGGGGTAGCAATCAGCCCCAGCATTTT.

This chain links TRBV10-3 with TRBJ2-7, with 8 bases aligning to TRBD1. Germline assignment: CDR1 ENHRY and CDR2 SYGVKD. The CDR3 runs to 16 residues. V lost 4 bases to trimming and J lost 4 bases; unmatched junction nucleotides: 12. CDR3 nucleotides: TGTGCCATCAGTGGAGGGACAGGCGGAAAAGAATACGAGCAGTACTTC. This sequence encodes CAISGGTGGKEYEQYF.

V and J are TRBV20-1 and TRBJ2-2; D unclear. The CDR3 is 14 residues long. Looked up from germline, CDR1 is DFQATT and CDR2 is SNEGSKA (reference sequence). Trimming pared 3 bases from V and 1 base from J, leaving 9 bases between. The CDR3 spells CSASPPGNTGELFF. The CDR3 DNA is TGCAGTGCTAGTCCCCCCGGGAACACCGGGGAGCTGTTTTTT.

This clone occurred a few times. The gene calls are TRBV10-3 and TRBJ2-2; 7 bases are a match to TRBD2. This CDR3 has 15 amino acids. The V gene's germline CDR1 is ENHRY and CDR2 SYGVKD. V gave up 10 bases and J gave up 7 bases; unmatched junction bases: 15. The CDR3 loop is CATAGTTASNGELFF. In nucleotides, the CDR3 is TGTGCCACGGCCGGGACTACCGCTTCGAACGGGGAGCTGTTTTTT.

The chain joins TRBV5-1 to TRBJ2-5; 7 bases align to TRBD1. The CDR3 has 14 residues. Germline CDR1 is SGHRS and CDR2 is YFSETQ. Trimming removed 0 bases from V and 1 base from J; junction bases left unmatched: 0. The CDR3 DNA reads TGCGCCAGCAGCTTGGGGACAGGCCAAGAGACCCAGTACTTC. Its translation: CASSLGTGQETQYF. Using reference TRBV5-1 and TRBJ2-5 for the parts outside the CDR3, the full variable domain is KAGVTQTPRYLIKTRGQQVTLSCSPISGHRSVSWYQQTPGQGLQFLFEYFSETQRNKGNFPGRFSGRQFSNSRSEMNVSTLELGDSALYLCASSLGTGQETQYFGPGTRLLVL.

This chain connects TRBV2 to TRBJ1-3, with 9 bases identical to TRBD1. This CDR3 contains 14 residues. Germline-derived CDR1 and CDR2 are SNHLY and FYNNEI. J lost 2 bases, V lost 9 bases, and 5 bases had no gene match. The DNA of the CDR3 is TGTGCCAGTGTAGACAGGGGGACTGGAAACACCATATATTTT. It yields the protein CASVDRGTGNTIYF. Using reference TRBV2 and TRBJ1-3 for the parts outside the CDR3, the full variable domain is EPEVTQTPSHQVTQMGQEVILRCVPISNHLYFYWYRQILGQKVEFLVSFYNNEISEKSEIFDDQFSVERPDGSNFTLKIRSTKLEDSAMYFCASVDRGTGNTIYFGEGSWLTVV.

This clone was detected once. One junction end disagrees with the germline gene, perhaps due to a read error. V gene TRBV4-2 combines with J gene TRBJ1-4; unclear D gene. CDR3 length: 17 amino acids. CDR1 is LGHNA, CDR2 YNFKEQ, per germline. CDR3 in amino acids: CASSQDPRGANNEKLFF. DNA of the CDR3: TGTGCCAGCAGTCAAGACCCCCGTGGAGCGAATAATGAAAAACTGTTTTTT.

This sequence joins TRBV12-5 and TRBJ1-2; D is undetermined. Per germline, CDR1 LGHNT and CDR2 FRNRAP. This CDR3 region has 11 residues. Trimming pared 6 bases from V and 8 bases from J, leaving 10 bases between. The CDR3 loop is CASGEAGGYTF. CDR3 nucleotides: TGTGCTAGTGGAGAAGCCGGGGGCTACACCTTC.

The chain employs TRBV6-5 and TRBJ2-7; TRBD1 might be the D (6 bases). The CDR3 length is 14 residues. Germline values: CDR1 MNHEY, CDR2 SVGAGI. V was trimmed by 0 bases and J by 7 bases, leaving 13 bases between them. The CDR3, as DNA: TGTGCCAGCAGTTACTCGGGGGCTGCTCGGGAGCAGTACTTC. As protein: CASSYSGAAREQYF.

This clone was observed a single time. The gene calls are TRBV9 and TRBJ2-7, with 9 bases aligning to TRBD1. J gave up 6 bases and V 0 bases, and 4 bases lay outside the gene matches. Germline CDR1 is SGDLS and CDR2 is YYNGEE. This CDR3 contains 14 residues. The CDR3 region has the DNA TGTGCCAGCAGCGTAGCCGGGACAGGGAGCGAGCAGTACTTC. Its protein product is CASSVAGTGSEQYF.

This clone was detected only once. The CDR3 is CASSVFTRTGELFF. The CDR3 region has the DNA TGTGCCAGCAGCGTATTTACGAGGACCGGGGAGCTGTTTTTT. This sequence joins TRBV9 and TRBJ2-2; D gene ambiguous. Trimming took off 1 base at V and 5 bases at J, with 9 bases between the two ends. The CDR3 contains 14 residues. Germline V gene sequence: CDR1 SGDLS, CDR2 YYNGEE.

The CDR3 protein is CASSARDRGPAGELFF. The CDR3 DNA reads TGTGCCAGCAGCGCAAGGGACAGGGGCCCCGCCGGGGAGCTGTTTTTT. The chain uses TRBV2 and TRBJ2-2, with 10 bases matching TRBD1. The length of the CDR3 is 16 residues. The V and J ends lost 6 bases and 6 bases, in that order; junction bases with no gene match: 10. Germline lookup yields CDR1 SNHLY and CDR2 FYNNEI.

The CDR3 sequence: CASSLGQGFTGELFF. The CDR3 DNA reads as TGCGCCAGCAGCTTGGGACAGGGATTCACCGGGGAGCTGTTTTTT. V usage is TRBV5-1 and J usage is TRBJ2-2, with TRBD1 matching over 7 bases. The V gene end was trimmed by 0 bases and the J gene end by 4 bases; junction bases not matched to a gene: 3. Germline-derived CDR1 and CDR2 are SGHRS and YFSETQ. This CDR3 contains 15 residues.

CDR3 sequence: CASSTEDSYYGYTF. CDR3 sequence (DNA): TGTGCCAGCAGCACCGAAGACAGTTACTATGGCTACACCTTC. The chain combines TRBV21-1 with TRBJ1-2; TRBD1, as called in the table, went unchecked against the DNA. TRBV21-1 is marked as a pseudogene. CDR3 length equals 14 residues.

The chain combines TRBV7-2 with TRBJ2-7; 10 nucleotides agree with TRBD1. The junction had 4 bases not matched to a gene; V was cut back by 5 bases and J by 3 bases. Germline CDR1 and CDR2: SGHTA and FQGNSA. The CDR3 contains 14 residues. Here the CDR3 DNA reads TGTGCCAGCAGCGCGGACAGGGGGGTCTACGAGCAGTACTTC. As protein: CASSADRGVYEQYF.

The chain combines TRBV27 with TRBJ2-5; D is perhaps TRBD1 (5 bases). The CDR3 sequence is 12 residues long. Per the germline V gene, CDR1 is MNHEY and CDR2 is SMNVEV (reference sequence). V lost 7 bases, J lost 2 bases, and 8 bases lay in between. DNA for the CDR3: TGTGCCAGCAACAGGTTTCAAGAGACCCAGTACTTC. Amino acids: CASNRFQETQYF.

The chain links TRBV5-5 to TRBJ1-2; TRBD1 agrees at 9 bases. The CDR3 is 14 residues long. Per the germline V gene, CDR1 is SGHKS and CDR2 is YYEKEE (reference sequence). Losses at the gene ends were 4 bases for V and 6 bases for J; bases not matched to a gene: 7. CDR3 DNA: TGTGCCAGCAGCCTCCAAGACAGGGGGAATGGCTACACCTTC. Amino acids: CASSLQDRGNGYTF.